The 22 T cell receptor beta chains below were found in one sample sequenced in a study of early T cells in non-severe SARS-CoV-2 infection. TCRdb ran MiXCR on the 5' RACE reads and lists one entry per CDR3 protein. This table has tens of thousands of distinct CDR3 sequences, roughly 12% appearing once. What was sequenced was whole blood. The source of these receptors is an adult who was a healthcare worker with PCR-confirmed SARS-CoV-2 infection or an uninfected control (not recorded which).

This clonotype has a count of ten or more. The gene calls are TRBV12-3 or TRBV12-4 and TRBJ1-5; tentatively, D is TRBD1 (5 bases). V lost 5 bases and J lost 3, with 14 bases in between. This CDR3 has 15 amino acids. CDR3 sequence (DNA): TGTGCCAGCAGTCCCCTCGGGGGTGACAATCAGCCCCAGCATTTT. This translates into CASSPLGGDNQPQHF.

This clonotype was recorded at least ten times. The J gene is TRBJ2-3, the V gene TRBV29-1, with TRBD2 matching over 8 bases. V shed 7 bases and J 5 bases; nucleotides not matched to a gene: 14. The germline V gene has CDR1 SQVTM and CDR2 ANQGSEA. The CDR3 loop spans 15 amino acids. The CDR3 region has the DNA TGCAGCGCCTCGGGAGGGACGGACGCAAGAGATACGCAGTATTTT. Protein product: CSASGGTDARDTQYF.

The chain couples TRBV2 to TRBJ2-3; no clear D gene. Germline V gene lookup returns CDR1 SNHLY and CDR2 FYNNEI. CDR3 length equals 13 residues. Trimming pared 1 base from V and 3 bases from J, leaving 5 bases between. Written as DNA, the CDR3 is TGTGCCAGCAGTGAAGAAGGAACAGATACGCAGTATTTT. Protein product: CASSEEGTDTQYF.

The chain links TRBV29-1 to TRBJ2-7; 9 bases line up with TRBD2. The junction had 5 bases not matched to a gene; V was cut back by 6 bases and J by 2 bases. The CDR3 consists of 13 residues. The germline gives CDR1 SQVTM, CDR2 ANQGSEA. The CDR3 region is CSVQTSGTYEQYF. The DNA of the CDR3 is TGCAGCGTACAGACTAGCGGAACCTACGAGCAGTACTTC.

This clonotype has a handful of counts. V and J are TRBV28 and TRBJ2-7; D possibly corresponds to TRBD1 (6 bases). CDR3 length equals 16 residues. Trimming took 7 bases from V and 3 from J, leaving 22 bases between them. Germline CDR1 and CDR2: MDHEN and SYDVKM. The chain's CDR3 is CASIGASGGTFYEQYF. DNA for the CDR3: TGTGCCAGCATAGGGGCCAGTGGGGGCACGTTCTACGAGCAGTACTTC. Based on the CDR3 plus reference TRBV28 and TRBJ2-7, the full variable domain is DVKVTQSSRYLVKRTGEKVFLECVQDMDHENMFWYRQDPGLGLRLIYFSYDVKMKEKGDIPEGYSVSREKKERFSLILESASTNQTSMYLCASIGASGGTFYEQYFGPGTRLTVT.

The chain links TRBV20-1 to TRBJ1-3; 7 positions agree with TRBD1. Germline V gene sequence: CDR1 DFQATT, CDR2 SNEGSKA (reference sequence). Germline trimming cut 4 bases from V and 1 base from J; bases unmatched to any gene: 4. This CDR3 region has 14 residues. This chain's CDR3 is CSAKTGQSGNTIYF. CDR3 in DNA: TGCAGTGCTAAGACGGGACAGTCTGGAAACACCATATATTTT.

Only a few counts were recorded for this clonotype. J is TRBJ1-2 and V is TRBV27; no reliable D call. CDR3 length: 13 amino acids. Germline loops: CDR1 MNHEY, CDR2 SMNVEV (reference sequence). Trimming took 3 bases from V and 3 from J, leaving 8 bases between them. The CDR3 region has the DNA TGTGCCAGCAGTTTGGGCCTTCACTATGGCTACACCTTC. Its translation: CASSLGLHYGYTF.

The chain combines TRBV12-3 or TRBV12-4 with TRBJ2-2, with 8 bases identical to TRBD2. CDR3 size: 17 residues. Trimming at V came to 6 bases and at J to 0 bases, leaving 9 bases not matched to a gene. The CDR3 loop reads CASRPGVAGPNTGELFF. The CDR3, as DNA: TGTGCCAGCAGACCTGGGGTAGCGGGACCGAACACCGGGGAGCTGTTTTTT.

V and J are TRBV7-3 and TRBJ2-1; 8 nucleotides align to TRBD2. CDR1 SGHTA and CDR2 FQGTGA come from the germline V gene. J gave up 0 bases and V 3 bases, and 4 bases lay outside the gene matches. This CDR3 spans 16 amino acids. The DNA of the CDR3 is TGTGCCAGCAGCTTTAGCGGGGTGAGCTCCTACAATGAGCAGTTCTTC. This translates into CASSFSGVSSYNEQFF.

This clonotype came up many times. The chain recombines TRBV7-9 with TRBJ2-5, with D unresolved. CDR3 length: 13 residues. V was trimmed by 4 bases and J by 1 base, leaving 7 bases between them. Germline CDR1 and CDR2: SEHNR and FQNEAQ (reference sequence). The CDR3 spells CASSSGSQETQYF. The CDR3 DNA is TGTGCCAGCAGCTCCGGTAGCCAAGAGACCCAGTACTTC.

This clonotype was recorded at least ten times. J is TRBJ2-3 and V is TRBV6-6; tentative D call: TRBD2 (5 bases). Trimming cost V 2 bases and J 0 bases, with 15 bases left between them. There are 17 residues in the CDR3. Germline values: CDR1 MNHNY, CDR2 SVGAGI (reference sequence). The CDR3 DNA follows: TGTGCCAGCAGTTACCCGAGGGCCGGTTCGAGCACAGATACGCAGTATTTT. This codes for CASSYPRAGSSTDTQYF.

The rearrangement uses TRBV12-3 or TRBV12-4 and TRBJ2-5; tentative D call: TRBD1 (6 bases). This CDR3 is 12 amino acids long. Trimming removed 5 bases at V and 6 bases at J, with 10 bases between. The CDR3 loop is CASSPGQKTQYF. CDR3 nucleotide sequence: TGTGCCAGCAGTCCTGGACAGAAGACCCAGTACTTC.

This clonotype was found many times. The chain employs TRBV9 and TRBJ2-1; D is undetermined. The CDR3 contains 18 residues. CDR1 is SGDLS and CDR2 is YYNGEE in the germline V gene. V was cut by 5 bases and J by 0 bases, with 21 bases left in between. As DNA, the CDR3 is TGTGCCAGCAGTCTATCTCCGGGTGACCACTCCTCCTACAATGAGCAGTTCTTC. It is translated as CASSLSPGDHSSYNEQFF.

There are a few counts of this clonotype. Germline is not matched at one junction end, which may reflect a read error. The chain has TRBV7-3 and TRBJ2-3; D uncertain. The V gene's germline CDR1 is SGHTA and CDR2 FQGTGA. This CDR3 is built from 12 residues. The CDR3 coding sequence is TGTGCCAACAGCCCCGACACAGATACGCAGTATTTT. Amino acid sequence: CANSPDTDTQYF.

This clonotype was detected ten times or more. DNA for the CDR3: TGTGCCAGCAGCTTAACGCTACTAGCGGGAGGGCCCTTACCGTATTTT. Translated, it gives CASSLTLLAGGPLPYF. This sequence joins TRBV11-2 and TRBJ2-3, with TRBD2 matching over 13 bases. This CDR3 is 16 amino acids long. Per germline, CDR1 SGHAT and CDR2 FQNNGV. The ends lost 2 bases at V and 14 bases at J; junction bases unmatched: 13.

This rearrangement joins TRBV20-1 to TRBJ2-1, with TRBD2 matching 10 bases. Trimming at V came to 6 bases and at J to 5 bases, leaving 10 bases not matched to a gene. Germline CDR1 reads DFQATT; CDR2 reads SNEGSKA (reference sequence). The CDR3 has 15 amino acids. The CDR3 region is CSAKPGLAANNEQFF. The CDR3 DNA reads TGCAGTGCCAAACCCGGACTAGCGGCTAACAATGAGCAGTTCTTC.

The table lists this clonotype with many counts. J is TRBJ1-1 and V is TRBV5-1; no clear D gene. CDR1 SGHRS and CDR2 YFSETQ come from the germline V gene. V lost 1 base to trimming and J lost 2 bases, with 12 bases between them. CDR3 length: 15 residues. The CDR3 reads CASSLLAGLNTEAFF. The CDR3 DNA sequence: TGCGCCAGCAGCTTGTTGGCCGGACTTAACACTGAAGCTTTCTTT.

This clonotype has just a few counts. The rearrangement links TRBV7-9 to TRBJ1-1; D gene uncertain. This CDR3 comprises 11 residues. V dropped 10 bases and J dropped 3 bases, with 9 bases sitting between them. Germline V gene data show CDR1 as SEHNR and CDR2 as FQNEAQ (reference sequence). Here the CDR3 reads CATALDTEAFF. In nucleotides, the CDR3 is TGTGCCACCGCGTTGGACACTGAAGCTTTCTTT.

This chain joins TRBV13 and TRBJ1-3; D is undetermined. In germline, CDR1 is PRHDT, CDR2 FYEKMQ (reference sequence). The germline V and J ends were trimmed by 1 base and 0 bases, with 7 bases remaining between them. The length of the CDR3 is 15 residues. CDR3 residues: CASSLAKLSGNTIYF. CDR3 sequence (DNA): TGTGCCAGCAGCTTAGCCAAACTCTCTGGAAACACCATATATTTT. Full variable domain (missing parts from reference TRBV13 and TRBJ1-3): AAGVIQSPRHLIKEKRETATLKCYPIPRHDTVYWYQQGPGQDPQFLISFYEKMQSDKGSIPDRFSAQQFSDYHSELNMSSLELGDSALYFCASSLAKLSGNTIYFGEGSWLTVV.

In its sample, this clonotype was seen many times. The chain employs TRBV7-6 and TRBJ2-7; no reliable D call. V lost 1 base and J lost 5, with 18 bases in between. This CDR3 comprises 16 residues. CDR1 and CDR2 (germline): SGHVS, FNYEAQ. The CDR3 DNA is TGTGCCAGCAGCTTAGAGACGTCCCAAGTTGGGAACGAGCAGTACTTC. Translated, it gives CASSLETSQVGNEQYF.

Ten or more counts support this clonotype. This chain joins TRBV11-3 and TRBJ2-2; 9 bases align to TRBD2. Germline assignment: CDR1 SGHNT and CDR2 YENEEA. Trimming cost V 1 base and J 8 bases; bases outside gene matches: 5. This CDR3 contains 15 residues. CDR3: CASSLVSTSGGELFF. The CDR3 DNA reads as TGTGCCAGCAGCTTAGTTTCGACTAGCGGTGGGGAGCTGTTTTTT.

V usage is TRBV10-3 and J usage is TRBJ1-4; D is unclear. The CDR3 covers 14 residues. Germline values: CDR1 ENHRY, CDR2 SYGVKD. Trimming took 6 bases from V and 3 from J, leaving 11 bases between them. The CDR3 loop reads CAIRSGSPNEKLFF. As DNA, the CDR3 is TGTGCCATCAGATCCGGTAGCCCTAATGAAAAACTGTTTTTT.